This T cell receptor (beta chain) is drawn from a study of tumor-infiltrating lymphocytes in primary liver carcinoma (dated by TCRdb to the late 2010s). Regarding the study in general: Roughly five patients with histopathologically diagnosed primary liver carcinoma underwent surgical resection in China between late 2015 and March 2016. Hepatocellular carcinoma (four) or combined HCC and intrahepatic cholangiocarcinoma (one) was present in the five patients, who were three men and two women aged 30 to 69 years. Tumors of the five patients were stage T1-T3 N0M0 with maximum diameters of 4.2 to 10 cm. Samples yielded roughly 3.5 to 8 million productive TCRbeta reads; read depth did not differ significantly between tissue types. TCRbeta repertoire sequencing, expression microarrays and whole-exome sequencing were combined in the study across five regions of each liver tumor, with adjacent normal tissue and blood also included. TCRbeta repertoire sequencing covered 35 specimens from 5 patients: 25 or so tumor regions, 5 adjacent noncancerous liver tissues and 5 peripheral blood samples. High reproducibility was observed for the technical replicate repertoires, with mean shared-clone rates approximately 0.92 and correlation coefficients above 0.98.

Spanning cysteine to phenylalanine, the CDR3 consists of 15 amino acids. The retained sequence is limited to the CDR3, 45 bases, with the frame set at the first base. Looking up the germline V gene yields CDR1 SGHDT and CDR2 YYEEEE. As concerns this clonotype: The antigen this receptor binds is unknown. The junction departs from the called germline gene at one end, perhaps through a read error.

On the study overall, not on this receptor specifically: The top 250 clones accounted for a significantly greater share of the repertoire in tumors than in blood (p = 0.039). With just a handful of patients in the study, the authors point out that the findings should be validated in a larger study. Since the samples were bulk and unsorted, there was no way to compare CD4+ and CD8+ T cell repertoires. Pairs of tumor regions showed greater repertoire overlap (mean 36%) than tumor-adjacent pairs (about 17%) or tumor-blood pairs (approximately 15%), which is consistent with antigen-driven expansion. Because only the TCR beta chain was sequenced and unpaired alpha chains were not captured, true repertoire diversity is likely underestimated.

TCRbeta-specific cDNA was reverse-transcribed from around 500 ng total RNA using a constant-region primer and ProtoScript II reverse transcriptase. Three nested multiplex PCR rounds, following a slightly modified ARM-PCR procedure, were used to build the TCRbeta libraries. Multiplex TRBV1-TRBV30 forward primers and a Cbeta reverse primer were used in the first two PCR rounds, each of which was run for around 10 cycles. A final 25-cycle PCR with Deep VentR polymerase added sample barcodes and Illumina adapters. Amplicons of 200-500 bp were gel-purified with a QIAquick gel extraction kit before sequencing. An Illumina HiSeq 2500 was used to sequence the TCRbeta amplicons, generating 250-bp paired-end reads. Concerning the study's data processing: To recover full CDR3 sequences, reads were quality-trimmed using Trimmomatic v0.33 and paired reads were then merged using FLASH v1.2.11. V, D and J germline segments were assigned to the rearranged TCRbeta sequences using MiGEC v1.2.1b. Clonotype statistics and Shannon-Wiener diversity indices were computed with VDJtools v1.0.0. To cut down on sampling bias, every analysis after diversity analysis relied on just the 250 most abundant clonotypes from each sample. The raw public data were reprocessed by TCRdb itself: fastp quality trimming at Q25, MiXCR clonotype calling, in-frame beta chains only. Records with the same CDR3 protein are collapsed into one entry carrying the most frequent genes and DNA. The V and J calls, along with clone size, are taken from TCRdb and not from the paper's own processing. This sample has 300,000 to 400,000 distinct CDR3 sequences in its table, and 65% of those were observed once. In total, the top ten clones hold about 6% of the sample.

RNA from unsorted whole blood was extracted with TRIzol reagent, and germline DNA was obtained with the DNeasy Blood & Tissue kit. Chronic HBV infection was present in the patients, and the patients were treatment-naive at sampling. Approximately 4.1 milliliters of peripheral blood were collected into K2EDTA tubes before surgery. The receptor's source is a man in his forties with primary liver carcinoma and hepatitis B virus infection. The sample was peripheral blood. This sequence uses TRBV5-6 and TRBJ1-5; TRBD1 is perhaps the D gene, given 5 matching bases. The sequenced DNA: TGTACCAGCAGCTTTCAGGGTATTAGCAATCAGCCCCAGCATTTT. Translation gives CTSSFQGISNQPQHF.